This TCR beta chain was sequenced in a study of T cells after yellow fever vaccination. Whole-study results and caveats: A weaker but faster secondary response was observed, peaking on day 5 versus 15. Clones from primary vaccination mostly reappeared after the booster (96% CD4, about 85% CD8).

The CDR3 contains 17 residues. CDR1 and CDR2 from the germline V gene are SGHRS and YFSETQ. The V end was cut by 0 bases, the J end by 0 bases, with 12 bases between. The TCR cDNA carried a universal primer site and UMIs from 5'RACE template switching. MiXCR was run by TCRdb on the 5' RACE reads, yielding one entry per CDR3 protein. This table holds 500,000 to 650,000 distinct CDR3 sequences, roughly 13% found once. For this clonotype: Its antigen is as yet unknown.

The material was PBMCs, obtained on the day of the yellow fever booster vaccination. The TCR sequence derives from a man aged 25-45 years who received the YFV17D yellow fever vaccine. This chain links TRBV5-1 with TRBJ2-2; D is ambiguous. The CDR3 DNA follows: TGCGCCAGCAGCTTGGCGCACCAGAACCCGAACACCGGGGAGCTGTTTTTT. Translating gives CASSLAHQNPNTGELFF.